The 21 T cell receptor beta chains in this list originate from one sample, sequenced in a study of T and B cells in COVID-19 patients. From blood, about 240-500 ng of genomic DNA served as TRB template. BIOMED2 TRB-A/B primer pools were used in multiplex TRB PCR. TCRdb fed the multiplex PCR reads into MiXCR, producing one record per CDR3 protein. The repertoire consists of around 6,200 distinct CDR3 sequences, with around 33% occurring once and the leading ten covering around three fifths. The sequencing input was blood. Every receptor here comes from a human donor with active COVID-19.

By its share, this clonotype is medium-sized (0.01 to 0.1%). This CDR3 is CASSLLLEGTDTQYF. The CDR3 DNA follows: TGTGCCAGCAGTTTACTACTAGAAGGCACAGATACGCAGTATTTT. The chain carries TRBV12-3 or TRBV12-4 and TRBJ2-3; D may be TRBD2 (5 bases). The CDR3 consists of 15 residues. V lost 2 bases and J lost 1, with 10 bases in between.

This clonotype was detected a few times. The chain has TRBV5-6 and TRBJ2-3, with D possibly matching TRBD1 (5 bases). V was trimmed by 4 bases and J by 0 bases, leaving 15 bases between them. Germline CDR1 SGHDT, CDR2 YYEEEE. CDR3 size: 16 residues. The CDR3 sequence is CASSPQGSLSTDTQYF. The CDR3 region has the DNA TGTGCCAGCAGCCCTCAGGGATCGCTCAGCACAGATACGCAGTATTTT.

This chain uses TRBV18 with TRBJ1-2; no clear D gene. CDR3 size: 13 residues. Germline CDR1 reads KGHSH; CDR2 reads LQKENI. The V end lost 3 bases, the J end lost 7 bases, and 12 bases lay between the germline ends. CDR3 sequence reads: CASSPTVSAGYTF. Here the CDR3 DNA reads TGTGCCAGCTCACCTACAGTTTCTGCTGGCTACACCTTC.

The chain employs TRBV27 and TRBJ2-3; 11 positions agree with TRBD1. CDR1 and CDR2 (germline): MNHEY, SMNVEV (reference sequence). The CDR3 has 15 residues. The J segment lost 2 bases and the V segment lost 6 bases, leaving 4 bases of the junction unmatched. DNA for the CDR3: TGTGCCAGCAGGGACAGGGGGCCGGTCACAGATACGCAGTATTTT. Translating gives CASRDRGPVTDTQYF.

This clonotype is medium-sized within its sample. V usage is TRBV27 and J usage is TRBJ2-3; 12 nucleotides match TRBD2. V lost 6 bases and J lost 4; bases outside the gene matches: 17. Germline CDR1 reads MNHEY; CDR2 reads SMNVEV (reference sequence). This CDR3 has 19 residues. CDR3 coding DNA: TGTGCCAGCAGCCGCCCTCGGACTAGCGGGATCGTTACGGCAGATACGCAGTATTTT. Translated, it gives CASSRPRTSGIVTADTQYF.

The chain is built from TRBV6-5 and TRBJ1-2; D is unclear. CDR3 length: 12 amino acids. The germline gives CDR1 MNHEY, CDR2 SVGAGI. V lost 2 bases to trimming and J lost 2 bases, with 3 bases between them. CDR3 nucleotide sequence: TGTGCCAGCAGTTACCGGAACTATGGCTACACCTTC. Translated, it gives CASSYRNYGYTF.

The genes are TRBV12-3 or TRBV12-4 and TRBJ2-7, with D unresolved. V lost 6 bases and J lost 6, with 18 bases in between. CDR3 length: 14 residues. CDR3 in DNA: TGTGCCAGCAGCATCTCCGGACGGCCAGGCGAGCAGTACTTC. Encoded protein: CASSISGRPGEQYF.

The chain's CDR3 is CASSDQRDWNQPQHF. In DNA, the CDR3 is TGTGCCAGCAGTGATCAGAGGGATTGGAATCAGCCCCAGCATTTT. The rearrangement uses TRBV6-1 and TRBJ1-5; unclear D gene. The CDR3 is 15 residues long. The germline gives CDR1 MNHNS, CDR2 SASEGT. V lost 3 bases, J lost 4 bases, and 13 bases lay in between.

This clonotype was detected ten times or more. The chain is built from TRBV6-5 and TRBJ2-1, with 10 bases matching TRBD2. CDR3 length: 15 residues. V lost 2 bases, J lost 8 bases, and 6 bases stayed unmatched. Germline V gene sequence: CDR1 MNHEY, CDR2 SVGAGI. The CDR3 sequence: CASSYMASGSYEQFF. DNA of the CDR3: TGTGCCAGCAGTTACATGGCTAGCGGGAGTTATGAGCAGTTCTTC.

By frequency in the sample, this clonotype is medium-sized. The V gene is TRBV15, the J gene TRBJ2-1; D remains unclear. Germline CDR1 LNHNV, CDR2 YYDKDF (reference sequence). The V end lost 0 bases, the J end lost 9 bases, and 12 bases lay between the germline ends. The CDR3 has 14 amino acids. For the CDR3, the DNA is TGTGCCACCAGCAGAGATGGGTCCTCCTTTGAGCAGTTCTTC. Its translation is CATSRDGSSFEQFF.

This clonotype was seen once. A much larger clonotype is one base distant, so this may be a read error. The chain carries TRBV12-3 or TRBV12-4 and TRBJ2-1; 10 bases align to TRBD2. Trimming removed 4 bases from V and 0 bases from J; junction bases left unmatched: 9. This CDR3 contains 18 residues. The CDR3 sequence is CASSYSGLADLSYNEQFF. The CDR3 region has the DNA TGTGCCAGCAGTTACTCCGGACTAGCGGACCTCTCCTACAATGAGCAGTTCTTC.

The sample holds a few counts of this clonotype. J is TRBJ1-4 and V is TRBV18; 7 bases match TRBD1. The length of the CDR3 is 13 residues. The germline V gene has CDR1 KGHSH and CDR2 LQKENI. The V and J ends lost 5 bases and 6 bases, in that order; junction bases with no gene match: 3. CDR3 DNA: TGTGCCAGCTCAAGGGGGCGCGATGAAAAACTGTTTTTT. Amino acids: CASSRGRDEKLFF.

This clonotype was counted once. A junction boundary mismatches the germline segment, possibly from a read error. J is TRBJ2-7 and V is TRBV5-5, with 7 positions matching TRBD1. This CDR3 region has 15 residues. CDR1 and CDR2 from the germline V gene are SGHKS and YYEKEE (reference sequence). CDR3 sequence (DNA): TGCGCCAGCAGCCAAACCGACAGGGCCCCTGGCGAGCAGTACTTC. Amino acids: CASSQTDRAPGEQYF.

This clonotype was seen at least ten times. V usage is TRBV19 and J usage is TRBJ2-2, with 9 bases that match TRBD2. V dropped 9 bases and J dropped 8; count of bases not matched to a gene: 13. The germline gives CDR1 LNHDA, CDR2 SQIVND (reference sequence). The length of the CDR3 is 15 residues. This CDR3 is CASTRGASGTGELFF. CDR3 nucleotide sequence: TGTGCCAGCACCCGAGGGGCTAGCGGGACGGGGGAGCTGTTTTTT.

This rearrangement joins TRBV20-1 to TRBJ1-4; the D is unclear. The CDR3 length is 13 residues. The germline gives CDR1 DFQATT, CDR2 SNEGSKA (reference sequence). The V and J ends lost 5 bases and 8 bases respectively, with 15 bases between them. As DNA, the CDR3 is TGCAGTGCTGGGAAGGGTCTGGGGGAAAAACTGTTTTTT. Translating gives CSAGKGLGEKLFF.

This clonotype appeared a single time. V usage is TRBV6-5 and J usage is TRBJ2-5; 16 positions match TRBD2. The germline V gene encodes CDR1 MNHEY and CDR2 SVGAGI. The CDR3 length is 16 residues. V was pared by 5 bases and J by 9 bases, with 9 bases of the junction left unmatched. CDR3 residues: CASSPQGLAGGRAQYF. CDR3 DNA: TGTGCCAGCAGTCCCCAGGGACTAGCGGGGGGGAGGGCCCAGTACTTC.

The V and J genes are TRBV11-2 and TRBJ2-2; D is unclear. V was trimmed by 5 bases and J by 6 bases, leaving 7 bases between them. Germline values: CDR1 SGHAT, CDR2 FQNNGV. The CDR3 extends over 12 amino acids. This CDR3 reads CASSVVPGELFF. CDR3 nucleotides: TGTGCCAGCAGCGTAGTTCCCGGGGAGCTGTTTTTT.

There are a few counts of this clonotype. The chain carries TRBV27 and TRBJ2-7; 9 nucleotides match TRBD2. This CDR3 contains 16 residues. Losses at the gene ends were 2 bases for V and 2 bases for J; bases not matched to a gene: 7. CDR1 is MNHEY and CDR2 is SMNVEV in the germline V gene (reference sequence). CDR3 DNA sequence: TGTGCCAGCAGTTTAAGAGCTAGCGGGATTACCTACGAGCAGTACTTC. Protein sequence: CASSLRASGITYEQYF.

V is TRBV12-3 or TRBV12-4 and J is TRBJ1-2, with 7 nucleotides matching TRBD1. CDR3 length equals 14 residues. After removal of 3 bases from V and 8 bases from J, the junction contained 9 bases not matched to a gene. CDR3 protein: CASSFRRGQRGYTF. The DNA for the CDR3 is TGTGCCAGCAGTTTTAGAAGGGGGCAGCGAGGCTACACCTTC.

V gene TRBV6-5 combines with J gene TRBJ2-4, with TRBD2 as a possible D gene (5 bases). V was shortened by 8 bases and J by 1 base, with 18 bases between the two germline ends. The germline V gene encodes CDR1 MNHEY and CDR2 SVGAGI. The CDR3 spans 16 residues. CDR3 in amino acids: CASARTGLVAKNIQYF. The DNA for the CDR3 is TGTGCCAGCGCCCGGACGGGGTTGGTGGCCAAAAACATTCAGTACTTC.

Judged by abundance, this clonotype is medium-sized. The chain links TRBV5-5 to TRBJ1-2, with 11 bases aligning to TRBD1. V shed 4 bases and J 4 bases; nucleotides not matched to a gene: 6. This CDR3 is 15 amino acids long. CDR1 SGHKS and CDR2 YYEKEE come from the germline V gene (reference sequence). CDR3 protein: CASSGQGATVYGYTF. The CDR3 DNA is TGTGCCAGCAGCGGACAGGGGGCGACTGTCTATGGCTACACCTTC.